The 29 T cell receptor beta chains below come from one sample, sequenced in a study of tumor and adjacent non-tumor tissue in lung cancer. The library came from three nested PCR rounds adapted from ARM-PCR protocols. Using its own MiXCR run on the multiplex PCR reads, TCRdb lists one record per CDR3 protein. Here the sample spans about 110,000 distinct CDR3 sequences, about 87% being singletons. The template was RNA from unsorted bulk tissue. The specimen sequenced was lung tumor tissue. Source of these receptors: a man in his 70s with non-small cell lung cancer.

Turning to this clonotype: One end of the junction varies from germline; a read error may be responsible. The J gene is TRBJ2-7, the V gene TRBV11-1; the D gene is possibly TRBD2 (5 bases). CDR1 is SGHAT and CDR2 is FQDESV in the germline V gene (reference sequence). The CDR3 length is 14 residues. CDR3 protein: CASSLGSSDYEQYF. DNA for the CDR3: TGTGCCAGCAGCTTAGGGAGTAGCGATTACGAGCAGTATTTC.

V usage is TRBV29-1 and J usage is TRBJ1-1; no reliable D call. CDR3 length equals 12 residues. V gave up 3 bases and J gave up 10 bases, with 15 bases separating them. CDR1 and CDR2 (germline): SQVTM, ANQGSEA. CDR3 DNA: TGCAGCGTTGAGGCGGAAAGGCCTGTAGCTTTCTTT. Its translation is CSVEAERPVAFF.

Regarding this clonotype: The junction differs from germline at one of its ends, possibly a read error. V and J are TRBV7-9 and TRBJ2-3; 7 bases align to TRBD1. The CDR3 has 15 amino acids. Germline-derived CDR1 and CDR2 are SEHNR and FQNEAQ (reference sequence). For the CDR3, the DNA is TGTGCCAGCAGCACTCGGGACAGACGCATAGATACGCATTATTTT. Translation gives CASSTRDRRIDTHYF.

The table lists this clonotype with many counts. A single base separates this from a much larger clone, so it may be a read error. The chain links TRBV29-1 to TRBJ1-2, with 9 nucleotides matching TRBD1. The V segment lost 7 bases and the J segment 9 bases; nucleotides outside the gene matches: 15. Germline CDR1 is SQVTM and CDR2 is ANQGSEA. This CDR3 is 14 amino acids long. The CDR3: CSGGVGGTGSSYTF. The CDR3 nucleotides are TGCAGCGGGGGAGTGGGGGGGACAGGGAGTAGCTACACCTTC.

Turning to this clonotype: In this CDR3 the conserved last residue, phenylalanine or tryptophan, is missing, so a read error is likely. The chain combines TRBV10-3 with TRBJ2-1, with 10 positions matching TRBD2. Germline CDR1 reads ENHRY; CDR2 reads SYGVKD. Losses at the gene ends were 8 bases for V and 9 bases for J; bases not matched to a gene: 7. The CDR3 is 13 residues long. The DNA of the CDR3 is TGTGCCATCTCCAGCGGGAGGGACAGTGAGCAGTTCTTG. Translated: CAISSGRDSEQFL.

Concerning this clonotype: The junction differs from germline at one of its ends, possibly a read error. The chain has TRBV30 and TRBJ2-5, with TRBD2 as a possible D gene (5 bases). Per germline, CDR1 GTSNPN and CDR2 SVGIG (reference sequence). CDR3 length: 10 amino acids. The CDR3 spells CVWRTETRYF. The CDR3 nucleotides read TGTGTCTGGAGGACGGAGACCCGGTACTTC.

In regard to this clonotype: At one end, the junction sequence differs from germline, possibly due to a read error. The rearrangement joins TRBV6-1 to TRBJ2-7; possibly TRBD1 for D (6 bases). The CDR3 totals 14 residues. The V gene's germline CDR1 is MNHNS and CDR2 SASEGT. CDR3 amino acids: CASSEAQGTIEQYF. The CDR3, as DNA: TGTGCCAGCAGTGAAGCACAGGGAACAATTGAGCAGTATTTC.

In the case of this clonotype: The junction departs from the called germline gene at one end, perhaps through a read error. The V call is TRBV4-3, the J call TRBJ2-4; D ambiguous. CDR1 LGHNA and CDR2 YSLEER come from the germline V gene. This CDR3 has 15 amino acids. The CDR3, as DNA: TGCCCCAGCAGCCCGAAGACGGGTTTCAAAAACATTCAGTATTTC. Translating gives CPSSPKTGFKNIQYF.

The J gene is TRBJ1-1, the V gene TRBV12-3 or TRBV12-4, with D possibly TRBD1 on 5 matching bases. V was cut by 4 bases and J by 12 bases, with 30 bases left in between. The CDR3 consists of 17 residues. Here the CDR3 DNA reads TGTGCCAGCAGTTACTTGAGGGGCCCAGAGGCCAACGTAGAAACTTTCTTT. This codes for CASSYLRGPEANVETFF.

The chain links TRBV29-1 to TRBJ1-4; tentatively, D is TRBD1 (5 bases). Germline loops: CDR1 SQVTM, CDR2 ANQGSEA. There are 13 residues in the CDR3. CDR3 DNA: TGCAGTGATGAAGACGGGACTGATGAAAAACTGTTTTTT. As protein: CSDEDGTDEKLFF.

Concerning this clonotype: Because the CDR3 is missing its conserved closing phenylalanine or tryptophan, this is likely a read error. The DNA is left out, because the CDR3 cannot be placed on it with certainty; the CDR3 is given as TCRdb lists it. The chain combines TRBV11-2 with TRBJ1-1; the table's D call, TRBD1, was not checked against the DNA. From its first to its last residue, the CDR3 has 13 amino acids. The germline V gene has CDR1 SGHAT and CDR2 FQNNGV. CDR3 amino acids: CASNSGTSDKPFL.

A word on this clonotype: A single base separates this from a much larger clone, so it may be a read error. The chain carries TRBV7-9 and TRBJ2-3; D uncertain. The ends were cut back, 9 bases at V and 4 bases at J, with 11 bases in the middle. The CDR3 runs 12 residues. Germline values: CDR1 SEHNR, CDR2 FQNEAQ (reference sequence). CDR3 residues: CASGLSADTQYF. In DNA form, the CDR3 reads TGTGCCAGTGGGTTGAGCGCAGATACGCAGTATTTT.

Concerning this clonotype itself: The junction differs from germline at one of its ends, possibly a read error. The V gene is TRBV6-2 or TRBV6-3, the J gene TRBJ1-5; D gene unclear. Germline V CDR1 and CDR2: MNHEY, SVGEGT. The CDR3 has 14 amino acids. This CDR3 is CASSPTNSNEPQHF. CDR3 nucleotide sequence: TGTGCCAGCAGCCCCACAAATAGCAATGAGCCCCAGCATTTT.

On this clonotype itself: At one of its ends the junction is not consistent with the germline gene, which may arise from a read error. The CDR3 DNA reads as TGTGCCAGCAGTTTAAAGACAGGGAGGATGAACATTGAAGCTTTCTTT. Residues: CASSLKTGRMNIEAFF. The V gene is TRBV11-3, the J gene TRBJ1-1; 7 bases match TRBD1. Germline V gives CDR1 SGHNT, CDR2 YENEEA. This CDR3 region has 16 residues.

Comments on this clonotype: No DNA is shown, since the ends of the CDR3 on it are uncertain; the CDR3 is the one TCRdb lists. This chain connects TRBV11-1 to TRBJ1-2. Germline values: CDR1 SGHAT, CDR2 FQDESV (reference sequence). The CDR3 is 12 residues long, counting both termini. Here the CDR3 reads CTSSLYRYGCTF.

Many counts were recorded for this clonotype. J is TRBJ2-7 and V is TRBV5-1; 8 bases match TRBD2. The length of the CDR3 is 15 residues. Germline loops: CDR1 SGHRS, CDR2 YFSETQ. The trim removed 1 base at V and 5 bases at J, leaving 8 bases unmatched. Here the CDR3 DNA reads TGCGCCAGCAGCTTGCAGGGAGCGGGAGTCGACGAGCAGTACTTC. The encoded protein is CASSLQGAGVDEQYF.

Concerning this clonotype: Germline and junction disagree at one end, which may indicate a read error. The chain links TRBV11-3 to TRBJ1-2; D unclear. Per germline, CDR1 SGHNT and CDR2 YENEEA. CDR3 length: 13 amino acids. The CDR3 bases are TGTGCTAGCAGCTTACCTATGGGTTATGGCTACACCTTC. This gives the protein CASSLPMGYGYTF.

Note on this clonotype: Mismatch with germline at one junction end may stem from a read error. The V call is TRBV11-1, the J call TRBJ2-1, with D maybe TRBD2 (6 bases). CDR1 and CDR2 (germline): SGHAT, FQDESV (reference sequence). CDR3 size: 15 residues. CDR3 sequence: CASCRGISGYNVQFF. DNA for the CDR3: TGTGCCAGCTGCCGCGGGATTAGCGGATACAATGTGCAGTTCTTC. Full variable domain (rest looked up from reference TRBV11-1 and TRBJ2-1): EAEVAQSPRYKITEKSQAVAFWCDPISGHATLYWYRQILGQGPELLVQFQDESVVDDSQLPKDRFSAERLKGVDSTLKIQPAELGDSAMYLCASCRGISGYNVQFFGPGTRLTVL.

For this clonotype: A read error may account for a junction end that differs from germline. The CDR3 DNA reads TGTGCCAGCACCCTGGGAGATGGCTTTATCTTC. This gives the protein CASTLGDGFIF. This chain joins TRBV12-3 or TRBV12-4 and TRBJ1-2; D gene uncertain. The CDR3 runs 11 residues.

On this clonotype: The junction and the germline gene differ at one end; a read error may be behind it. The chain uses TRBV10-1 and TRBJ1-1; 10 bases are shared with TRBD1. Germline CDR1 and CDR2: WNHNN and SYGVQD (reference sequence). The CDR3 runs to 16 residues. CDR3 protein: CASSESRGQGHTEDFF. The CDR3 region has the DNA TGCGCCAGCAGTGAGTCGAGGGGACAGGGGCACACTGAAGATTTCTTC.

This clonotype was observed at least ten times. The V gene is TRBV7-9, the J gene TRBJ2-3; D gene ambiguous. The V gene's germline CDR1 is SEHNR and CDR2 FQNEAQ (reference sequence). CDR3 size: 16 residues. V shed 0 bases and J shed 0 bases, with 10 bases lying between them. In nucleotides, the CDR3 is TGTGCCAGCAGCTTAGCCTTAAGCTCTAGCACAGATACGCAGTATTTT. Protein product: CASSLALSSSTDTQYF.

This clonotype was counted a few times. The chain is built from TRBV20-1 and TRBJ1-2; TRBD1 is a possible D gene (6 bases). Germline assignment: CDR1 DFQATT and CDR2 SNEGSKA (reference sequence). The CDR3 totals 10 residues. The CDR3 protein is CIAKGGGYTF. In DNA, the CDR3 is TGCATCGCTAAAGGGGGTGGCTACACCTTC.

Remarks on this clonotype: A junction boundary mismatches the germline segment, possibly from a read error. The rearrangement links TRBV6-5 to TRBJ2-7; D is undetermined. The CDR3 length is 11 residues. Germline CDR1 reads MNHEY; CDR2 reads SVGAGI. The chain's CDR3 is CASSLCQKHYF. The DNA of the CDR3 is TGTGCCAGCAGTTTGTGCCAAAAGCACTACTTC.

This clonotype was seen repeatedly, ten times or more. The genes are TRBV20-1 and TRBJ2-1; D is uncertain. Trimming cost V 5 bases and J 0 bases, with 11 bases left between them. CDR1 and CDR2 (germline): DFQATT, SNEGSKA (reference sequence). This CDR3 has 14 residues. The CDR3 region has the DNA TGCAGTGCTGGAGCGTGGAGCTCCTACAATGAGCAGTTCTTC. Translating gives CSAGAWSSYNEQFF.

The genes are TRBV4-1 and TRBJ2-5, with D possibly being TRBD1 (5 bases). The length of the CDR3 is 15 residues. Germline V gene data show CDR1 as MGHRA and CDR2 as YSYEKL. The ends were cut back, 1 base at V and 3 bases at J, with 12 bases in the middle. CDR3 in DNA: TGCGCCAGCAGCCAAGTAATGACAGTTAAAGAGACCCAGTACTTC. Translation: CASSQVMTVKETQYF.

A remark on this clonotype: A much larger clone lies a single base off, so this may be a read error. This chain joins TRBV20-1 and TRBJ1-6; no clear D gene. The germline V and J ends were trimmed by 7 bases and 7 bases, with 17 bases remaining between them. This CDR3 is built from 14 residues. The germline gives CDR1 DFQATT, CDR2 SNEGSKA (reference sequence). For the CDR3, the DNA is TGCAGTGTTCCTCATCAGGCCTCGAATTCACCCCTCCACTTT. Amino acids: CSVPHQASNSPLHF.

About this clonotype: The germline gene is not matched at one end of the junction; a read error may be the cause. This CDR3 reads CTSTSRRAEGYEQYF. Written as DNA, the CDR3 is TGTACCAGCACTTCTCGGCGGGCCGAGGGTTACGAGCAGTACTTC. The chain uses TRBV28 and TRBJ2-7; tentative D call: TRBD2 (5 bases). The CDR3 is 15 residues long. Germline CDR1 reads MDHEN; CDR2 reads SYDVKM.

V usage is TRBV12-3 or TRBV12-4 and J usage is TRBJ2-5, with TRBD2 matching 9 bases. V trimming: 9 bases; J trimming: 5 bases; junction bases outside the gene matches: 13. The CDR3 contains 15 residues. The CDR3 DNA is TGTGCCAGTAGCGGGTTAGCGGGAGTGATGGAGACCCAGTACTTC. It specifies CASSGLAGVMETQYF.

Concerning this clonotype itself: This may come from a read error, since a much larger clone is one base off. The J gene is TRBJ2-1, the V gene TRBV5-1; D perhaps matches TRBD1 (5 bases). Germline V gene sequence: CDR1 SGHRS, CDR2 YFSETQ. CDR3 length: 14 residues. CDR3 sequence (DNA): TGCGCCAGCAACTTGAAGTCAGGGCCTAACGAGCAGTTCTTC. Translation gives CASNLKSGPNEQFF.